This TCR beta chain derives from a study of memory CD8 T cells in hepatitis C reinfection. Background on the study: After reinfection, a couple of primary-infection resolvers became chronically infected. HCV reinfection meant a positive HCV RNA test after two negative tests at least 60 days apart. Peak reinfection samples were taken 3 to 8 weeks after detection. Study-wide results and caveats: With roughly five donors, public clonotype conclusions could not be definitive.

TCRdb's table, derived via immunoSEQ multiplex PCR, lists solely in-frame clones and lacks some. The sample lists 40,000 to 45,000 clones; 85% to 90% were seen once. This clone was seen a few times. Its antigen is not identified. J was trimmed by 0 bases and V by 0 bases; bases with no gene match: 8. CDR3 length equals 17 residues. CDR1 and CDR2 (germline): LGHNA, YNFKEQ. Time point specified: peak reinfection, 3 to 8 weeks after reinfection detection. No in vitro expansion preceded TCR sequencing of the sorted cells. The sequence derives from a man in his late teens or twenties with hepatitis C virus infection. The sequencing input was naive CD8+ T cells sorted from blood. The chain combines TRBV4-2 with TRBJ2-7; 7 bases agree with TRBD2. CDR3 nucleotide sequence: TGTGCCAGCAGCCAAGAGCCTAGCGGTTTTAGCTCCTACGAGCAGTACTTC. Encoded protein: CASSQEPSGFSSYEQYF.